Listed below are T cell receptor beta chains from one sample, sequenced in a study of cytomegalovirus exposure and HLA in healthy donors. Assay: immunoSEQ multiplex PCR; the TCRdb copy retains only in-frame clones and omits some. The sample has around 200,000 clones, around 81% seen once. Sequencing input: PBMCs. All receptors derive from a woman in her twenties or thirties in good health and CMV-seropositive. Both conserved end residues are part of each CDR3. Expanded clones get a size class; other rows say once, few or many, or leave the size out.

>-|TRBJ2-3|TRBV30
CAWSRTGRLAGYRSDTQYF
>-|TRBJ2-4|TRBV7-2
CASRKGGDRKNIQYF
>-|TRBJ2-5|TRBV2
CASSGLAGGPRGETQYF
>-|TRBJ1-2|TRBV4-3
CASSQDWMGGGYGYTF
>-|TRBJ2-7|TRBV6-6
CASARTGGTYEQYF
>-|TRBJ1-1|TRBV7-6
CASSQQGNTEAFF
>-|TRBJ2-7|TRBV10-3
CAISEPPYRAEYEQYF
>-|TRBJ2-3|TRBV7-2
CASSSPRVSTDTQYF
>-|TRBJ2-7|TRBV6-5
CASRKLAGAYEQYF
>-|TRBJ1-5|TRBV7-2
CARGGYNQPQHF
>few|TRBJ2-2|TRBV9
CASSGASGILNTGELFF
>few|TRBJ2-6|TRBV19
CASSRQGSPGANVLTF
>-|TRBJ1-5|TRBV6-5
CASTDRVGQPQHF
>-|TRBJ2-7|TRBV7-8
CASSLGTTSSYEQYF
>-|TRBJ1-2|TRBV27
CASSLSYAADYGYTF
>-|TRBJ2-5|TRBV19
CASSSIQGPQETQYF
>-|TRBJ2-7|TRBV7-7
CASSSGQGRTHEQYF
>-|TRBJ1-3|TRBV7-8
CASSFWTGNTIYF
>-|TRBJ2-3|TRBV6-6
CASSPRPGADTQYF
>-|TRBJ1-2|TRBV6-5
CASSYQVHSNYGYTF
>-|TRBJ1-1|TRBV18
CASSLRRGFTEAFF
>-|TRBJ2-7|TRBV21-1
CASSKAAVSYEQYF